This T cell receptor beta chain was profiled in a study of blood T cell repertoires in COVID-19. Overall study: From the United States, Italy and Spain came samples of acute and convalescent COVID-19.

Participants, about 18 to 90 years old, spanned approximately 25 US areas. All recovered Cohort 3 donors got two negative PCRs, got clearance, or saw symptom resolution. The ends were cut back, 3 bases at V and 6 bases at J, with 18 bases in the middle. CDR3 size: 14 residues. Germline loops: CDR1 DFQATT, CDR2 SNEGSKA (reference sequence). Study processing details: Researchers report that nucleated cell counts were estimated from reference gene primer amplification. Assay: immunoSEQ multiplex PCR; the TCRdb copy retains only in-frame clones and omits some. The DNA was the basis for D and trimming; V, J and clone size are from that table. The data contain approximately 300,000 clones, approximately 88% of them singletons.

Material for sequencing was PBMCs or T cells enriched from blood (not recorded which). The source of this sequence is a man in his sixties who had recovered from COVID-19. The J gene is TRBJ2-7, the V gene TRBV20-1; tentative D call: TRBD2 (6 bases). The CDR3 DNA reads as TGCAGTGCTAGTTTTGGGGGGATGCTTGGCGAGCAGTACTTC. Translation gives CSASFGGMLGEQYF.